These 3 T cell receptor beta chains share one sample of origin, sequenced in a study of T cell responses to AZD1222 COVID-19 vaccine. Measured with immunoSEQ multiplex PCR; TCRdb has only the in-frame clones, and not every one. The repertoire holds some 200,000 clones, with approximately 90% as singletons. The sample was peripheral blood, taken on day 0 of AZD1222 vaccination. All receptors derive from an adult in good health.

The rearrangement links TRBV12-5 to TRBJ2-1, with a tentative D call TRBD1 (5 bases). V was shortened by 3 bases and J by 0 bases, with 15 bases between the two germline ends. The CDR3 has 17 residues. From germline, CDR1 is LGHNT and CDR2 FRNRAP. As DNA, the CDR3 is TGTGCTAGTGGTTTAGGTAGCAGGGTAAGCTCCTACAATGAGCAGTTCTTC. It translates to CASGLGSRVSSYNEQFF.

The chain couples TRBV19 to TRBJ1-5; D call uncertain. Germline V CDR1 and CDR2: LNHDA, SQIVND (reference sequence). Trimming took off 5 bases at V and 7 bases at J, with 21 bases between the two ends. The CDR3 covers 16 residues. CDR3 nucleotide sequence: TGTGCCAGTAGTGATCGGGTCGCCATATTAGGGCAGCCCCAGCATTTT. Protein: CASSDRVAILGQPQHF. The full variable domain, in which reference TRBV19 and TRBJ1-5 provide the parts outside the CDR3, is DGGITQSPKYLFRKEGQNVTLSCEQNLNHDAMYWYRQDPGQGLRLIYYSQIVNDFQKGDIAEGYSVSREKKESFPLTVTSAQKNPTAFYLCASSDRVAILGQPQHFGDGTRLSIL.

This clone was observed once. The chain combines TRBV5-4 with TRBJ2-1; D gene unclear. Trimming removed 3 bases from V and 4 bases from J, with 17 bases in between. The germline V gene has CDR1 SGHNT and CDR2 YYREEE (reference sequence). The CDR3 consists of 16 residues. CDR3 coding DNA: TGTGCCAGCAGCTCGTCCCCGACGACTTCATACAATGAGCAGTTCTTC. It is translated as CASSSSPTTSYNEQFF.